A single sample gave rise to the 21 T cell receptor beta chains below, sequenced in a study of response to subunit inactivated influenza vaccine. MiXCR, run by TCRdb on the RT-PCR reads, gives a single entry per CDR3 protein. The sample holds over 800,000 distinct CDR3 sequences, around 21% seen once. Material: PBMCs from blood, obtained 5 days after vaccination. These receptors came from a man aged 45-60 years who received an inactivated influenza vaccine.

The V call is TRBV27, the J call TRBJ2-1; 8 nucleotides agree with TRBD1. CDR3 size: 13 residues. V was pared by 6 bases and J by 13 bases, with 11 bases of the junction left unmatched. Germline values: CDR1 MNHEY, CDR2 SMNVEV (reference sequence). CDR3 region: CASRQPGQAPQFF. The CDR3 DNA sequence: TGTGCCAGCAGGCAACCGGGACAGGCACCCCAGTTCTTC.

This clonotype was counted between two and nine times. The rearrangement uses TRBV12-3 or TRBV12-4 and TRBJ2-7; D is possibly TRBD1 (5 bases). This CDR3 comprises 14 residues. V lost 1 base, J lost 4 bases, and 11 bases lay in between. CDR3 in amino acids: CASSLEGIKYEQYF. The CDR3 coding sequence is TGTGCCAGCAGTTTAGAGGGGATAAAGTACGAGCAGTACTTC.

V and J are TRBV5-1 and TRBJ1-1; TRBD1 agrees at 8 bases. CDR1 SGHRS and CDR2 YFSETQ come from the germline V gene. The CDR3 runs 15 residues. The ends lost 4 bases at V and 5 bases at J; junction bases unmatched: 10. CDR3 in amino acids: CASSPLDRGGTEAFF. In DNA, the CDR3 is TGCGCCAGCAGCCCCTTAGACAGGGGCGGAACTGAAGCTTTCTTT.

The rearrangement uses TRBV4-3 and TRBJ2-5, with 7 bases aligning to TRBD2. After removal of 2 bases from V and 2 bases from J, the junction contained 8 bases not matched to a gene. The CDR3 spans 16 residues. The germline gives CDR1 LGHNA, CDR2 YSLEER. The CDR3, as DNA: TGCGCCAGCAGCCAAACGGGGAGGGGATTTCAAGAGACCCAGTACTTC. It translates to CASSQTGRGFQETQYF.

This clonotype was found a few times. CDR3 in amino acids: CASSLAAGTNSPLHF. The CDR3, as DNA: TGCGCCAGCAGCTTGGCTGCAGGGACTAATTCACCCCTCCACTTT. The chain links TRBV5-1 to TRBJ1-6, with TRBD1 as a possible D gene (5 bases). The CDR3 extends over 15 amino acids. Germline V gene sequence: CDR1 SGHRS, CDR2 YFSETQ. V lost 0 bases and J lost 6, with 10 bases in between. Combining the CDR3 with reference TRBV5-1 and TRBJ1-6 gives the whole variable domain KAGVTQTPRYLIKTRGQQVTLSCSPISGHRSVSWYQQTPGQGLQFLFEYFSETQRNKGNFPGRFSGRQFSNSRSEMNVSTLELGDSALYLCASSLAAGTNSPLHFGNGTRLTVT.

This clonotype turned up a few times. V gene TRBV20-1 combines with J gene TRBJ2-7; the D gene is possibly TRBD1 (5 bases). CDR3 size: 13 residues. V was trimmed by 4 bases and J by 0 bases, leaving 10 bases between them. Germline V CDR1 and CDR2: DFQATT, SNEGSKA (reference sequence). The CDR3 bases are TGCAGTGCTAAGACAGCTAGCTCCTACGAGCAGTACTTC. This codes for CSAKTASSYEQYF.

This clonotype was counted a few times. The chain uses TRBV28 and TRBJ2-3; perhaps TRBD2 as D (5 bases). The CDR3 spans 14 residues. V lost 3 bases and J lost 1, with 8 bases in between. Germline-derived CDR1 and CDR2 are MDHEN and SYDVKM. The CDR3 loop is CASSLQRRTDTQYF. DNA of the CDR3: TGTGCCAGCAGTTTGCAGCGGCGCACAGATACGCAGTATTTT.

V gene TRBV18 combines with J gene TRBJ2-7, with D unclear. The V gene's germline CDR1 is KGHSH and CDR2 LQKENI. V dropped 0 bases and J dropped 2 bases, with 8 bases sitting between them. CDR3 length equals 14 residues. The CDR3 DNA reads as TGTGCCAGCTCACCACCTTTAGGAACCTACGAGCAGTACTTC. Translating it yields CASSPPLGTYEQYF.

Many counts were recorded for this clonotype. This chain links TRBV12-3 or TRBV12-4 with TRBJ2-5; D perhaps matches TRBD2 (6 bases). Trimming shortened V by 3 bases and J by 5 bases, and 10 bases separated the two germline ends. The CDR3 is 13 amino acids. The CDR3 nucleotides read TGTGCCAGCAGTTTCGGGGGTTCGGAGACCCAGTACTTC. Residues: CASSFGGSETQYF.

The rearrangement links TRBV12-3 or TRBV12-4 to TRBJ2-7; tentative D call: TRBD1 (5 bases). Trimming took 5 bases from V and 0 from J, leaving 14 bases between them. The CDR3 is 15 amino acids. CDR3 sequence reads: CASSGAPSGSYEQYF. The CDR3 DNA reads TGTGCCAGCAGTGGGGCCCCTTCGGGCTCCTACGAGCAGTACTTC.

The table lists this clonotype with a few counts. This chain connects TRBV28 to TRBJ2-1, with 13 bases aligning to TRBD2. This CDR3 is built from 16 residues. CDR1 is MDHEN and CDR2 is SYDVKM in the germline V gene. The V segment lost 2 bases and the J segment 7 bases; nucleotides outside the gene matches: 5. CDR3 in DNA: TGTGCCAGCAGTTTAGGAACTAGCGGGGGGGCTAATGAGCAGTTCTTC. This codes for CASSLGTSGGANEQFF. The full variable domain, in which reference TRBV28 and TRBJ2-1 provide the parts outside the CDR3, is DVKVTQSSRYLVKRTGEKVFLECVQDMDHENMFWYRQDPGLGLRLIYFSYDVKMKEKGDIPEGYSVSREKKERFSLILESASTNQTSMYLCASSLGTSGGANEQFFGPGTRLTVL.

This clonotype occurred many times. The chain couples TRBV18 to TRBJ2-3; D is ambiguous. The CDR3 consists of 12 residues. Deletions cut 8 bases from V and 2 bases from J, with 8 bases between. The germline gives CDR1 KGHSH, CDR2 LQKENI. This chain's CDR3 is CASSPPTDTQYF. CDR3 nucleotide sequence: TGTGCCAGCAGCCCCCCCACAGATACGCAGTATTTT.

The rearrangement uses TRBV20-1 and TRBJ2-5, with TRBD1 matching 8 bases. CDR3 length: 14 amino acids. CDR1 DFQATT and CDR2 SNEGSKA come from the germline V gene (reference sequence). V lost 3 bases to trimming and J lost 4 bases; unmatched junction nucleotides: 7. The DNA of the CDR3 is TGCAGTGCTAGGTTATCAGGGGGCCGAGAGACCCAGTACTTC. Its translation is CSARLSGGRETQYF.

This clonotype has only a few counts. The V and J genes are TRBV4-3 and TRBJ1-2; a possible D gene is TRBD1 (5 bases). Germline V gives CDR1 LGHNA, CDR2 YSLEER. The CDR3 spans 14 residues. The ends were cut back, 0 bases at V and 8 bases at J, with 13 bases in the middle. CDR3 nucleotides: TGCGCCAGCAGCCAAGACTCCAGGGTCTACGGCTACACCTTC. Its translation is CASSQDSRVYGYTF.

Notes on this clonotype: Germline is not matched at one junction end, which may reflect a read error. This chain connects TRBV13 to TRBJ2-5, with TRBD2 identical over 7 bases. This CDR3 spans 14 amino acids. Germline-derived CDR1 and CDR2 are PRHDT and FYEKMQ (reference sequence). CDR3: CASSVGRVRETQYF. In DNA form, the CDR3 reads TGTGCCAGCAGCGTAGGGAGGGTACGGGAGACCCAGTACTTC.

The CDR3 is CSASNYGYTF. Here the CDR3 DNA reads TGCAGTGCTAGCAACTATGGCTACACCTTC. J is TRBJ1-2 and V is TRBV20-1; D gene uncertain. The germline CDR1 and CDR2 sequences are DFQATT and SNEGSKA (reference sequence). Trimming stripped 3 bases from V and 2 bases from J, with 1 base between. CDR3 length equals 10 residues.

In DNA, the CDR3 is TGTGCCAGCAGCCTAGCAATCCTTAGCGACAATGAGCAGTTCTTC. Protein: CASSLAILSDNEQFF. The chain has TRBV5-6 and TRBJ2-1; D perhaps matches TRBD2 (5 bases). The CDR3 contains 15 residues. V was cut by 4 bases and J by 5 bases, with 16 bases left in between. The germline CDR1 and CDR2 sequences are SGHDT and YYEEEE.

This chain connects TRBV7-2 to TRBJ1-5, with a tentative D call TRBD1 (6 bases). CDR1 SGHTA and CDR2 FQGNSA come from the germline V gene. V was cut by 2 bases and J by 7 bases, with 15 bases left in between. This CDR3 is built from 15 residues. Written as DNA, the CDR3 is TGTGCCAGCAGCTTAACTCTACAGGGCCCCCAGCCCCAGCATTTT. Translation gives CASSLTLQGPQPQHF.

Written as DNA, the CDR3 is TGTGCCAGCAGCTTACTGCGGGAGCGTTCCTACGAGCAGTACTTC. Its translation: CASSLLRERSYEQYF. V gene TRBV11-2 combines with J gene TRBJ2-7, with 7 bases that match TRBD2. This CDR3 has 15 residues. CDR1 and CDR2 (germline): SGHAT, FQNNGV. J was trimmed by 1 base and V by 2 bases; bases with no gene match: 5.

This clonotype has a handful of counts. The chain carries TRBV6-5 and TRBJ1-1; D is undetermined. The CDR3 is made up of 14 amino acids. V lost 0 bases and J 5 bases, leaving 10 bases between the germline ends. Germline loops: CDR1 MNHEY, CDR2 SVGAGI. The DNA for the CDR3 is TGTGCCAGCAGTTACTCGCTCGGGGAAACTGAAGCTTTCTTT. Residues: CASSYSLGETEAFF.

This clonotype was seen a handful of times. The chain has TRBV7-2 and TRBJ1-2; the match to TRBD1 covers 8 bases. Germline CDR1 reads SGHTA; CDR2 reads FQGNSA. This CDR3 contains 15 residues. Losses at the gene ends were 0 bases for V and 7 bases for J; bases not matched to a gene: 7. DNA for the CDR3: TGTGCCAGCAGCTTAGCCACAGGGGGGACGGTTGGCTACACCTTC. Translation: CASSLATGGTVGYTF.